What follows describes a single TCR beta chain. Antigen: not known. TCRdb itself ran the reads through MiXCR, one entry per CDR3 protein. The table shows some 500,000 distinct CDR3 sequences, with almost 40% occurring only once. The sample originates from a study of T cell repertoires in cytomegalovirus infection. Study-level points and caveats: Identification of carriers of CMV plus the relevant HLA was performed using cumulative public TCR beta family frequency.

The CDR3 covers 17 residues. Germline V lookup: CDR1 SGHTA, CDR2 FQGNSA. Trimming stripped 3 bases from V and 2 bases from J, with 20 bases between. This rearrangement joins TRBV7-2 to TRBJ2-7; tentatively, D is TRBD1 (6 bases). The material was cultured PBMCs, obtained from culture after CMV antigen stimulation. The clonotype originates from a human donor in good health (CMV status not recorded). Some clones in this sample may be carry-over from other donors' samples. The CDR3 DNA reads TGTGCCAGCAGCTTTACCGTTGACAGGATGTTCCCCTACGAGCAGTACTTC. Encoded protein: CASSFTVDRMFPYEQYF.